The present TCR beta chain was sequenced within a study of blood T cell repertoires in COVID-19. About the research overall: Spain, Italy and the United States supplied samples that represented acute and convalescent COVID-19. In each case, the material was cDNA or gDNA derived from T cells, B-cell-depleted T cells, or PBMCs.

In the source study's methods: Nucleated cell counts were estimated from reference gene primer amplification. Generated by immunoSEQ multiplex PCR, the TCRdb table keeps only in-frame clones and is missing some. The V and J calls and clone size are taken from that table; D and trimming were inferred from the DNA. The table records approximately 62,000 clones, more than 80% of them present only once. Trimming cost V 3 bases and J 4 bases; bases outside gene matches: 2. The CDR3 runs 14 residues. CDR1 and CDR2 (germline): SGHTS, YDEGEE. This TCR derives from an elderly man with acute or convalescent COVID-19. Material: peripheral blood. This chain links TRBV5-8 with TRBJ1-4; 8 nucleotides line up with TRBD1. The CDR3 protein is CASSSDRVNEKLFF. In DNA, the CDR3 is TGTGCCAGCAGCTCGGACAGGGTTAATGAAAAACTGTTTTTT. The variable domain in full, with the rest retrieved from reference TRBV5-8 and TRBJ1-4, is EAGVTQSPTHLIKTRGQQATLRCSPISGHTSVYWYQQALGLGLQFLLWYDEGEERNRGNFPPRFSGRQFPNYSSELNVNALELEDSALYLCASSSDRVNEKLFFGSGTQLSVL.